This record looks at one T cell receptor (beta chain) sequence and its context. Its antigen is still unknown. The data are from a study of PD-1 blockade in classical Hodgkin lymphoma. Germline V gene sequence: CDR1 SGHRS, CDR2 YFSETQ. The CDR3 length is 19 residues. The J segment lost 6 bases and the V segment lost 3 bases, leaving 15 bases of the junction unmatched. The sample's time point: cycle 4 day 1 (C4D1), after less than 7 weeks of nivolumab. All trial patients relapsed after autologous stem cell transplantation. Study findings and constraints: Baseline TCR diversity was reportedly lower in newly diagnosed patients than healthy donors.

Assay used: immunoSEQ multiplex PCR; TCRdb lists only in-frame clones, some missing. The sample records approximately 41,000 clones, about 70% being singletons. The TCR sequence derives from a human donor with classical Hodgkin lymphoma. The chain couples TRBV5-1 to TRBJ2-7; 16 nucleotides align to TRBD2. The sequencing used peripheral blood mononuclear cells (PBMCs), collected before the fourth cycle of nivolumab. CDR3 coding DNA: TGCGCCAGCAGCTCGGGACTAGCGGGGGGGCCTGGGTCGACCCGCGAGCAGTACTTC. Protein sequence: CASSSGLAGGPGSTREQYF.